One sample yielded the 29 T cell receptor beta chains listed below, sequenced in a study of molecular identifiers for immune sequencing clone quantification. TCRdb redid the calling of the PCR reads with MiXCR, one entry per CDR3 protein. The sample carries about half a million distinct CDR3 sequences, around a fifth recorded once. Sequencing used naive CD8+ T cells from blood, with Jurkat cell RNA spiked in. This sample's subset: FACS-sorted CD8+CD4-CCR7+CD45RA+ naive T cells. These receptors were obtained from a human donor in good health. Some libraries in this study had Jurkat cell RNA spiked in.

This chain links TRBV6-2 or TRBV6-3 with TRBJ1-1; no definite D call. Per the germline V gene, CDR1 is MNHEY and CDR2 is SVGEGT. There are 15 residues in the CDR3. Trimming removed 5 bases at V and 6 bases at J, with 19 bases between. The CDR3 DNA reads as TGTGCCAGCAGTCGATATTTAGGGAGTGGCGCTGAAGCTTTCTTT. Its translation: CASSRYLGSGAEAFF.

In its sample, this clonotype was seen a few times. CDR3 sequence (DNA): TGCGCCAGCAGCCAAGATAGGGGGACTAGCGGGGGATTTGTTTACGAGCAGTACTTC. It yields the protein CASSQDRGTSGGFVYEQYF. The chain joins TRBV4-3 to TRBJ2-7; 14 bases map to TRBD2. Trimming removed 0 bases from V and 4 bases from J; junction bases left unmatched: 11. CDR1 LGHNA and CDR2 YSLEER come from the germline V gene. The CDR3 loop spans 19 amino acids.

This clonotype was seen ten or more times. This chain links TRBV20-1 with TRBJ2-3; D call uncertain. CDR1 and CDR2 from the germline V gene are DFQATT and SNEGSKA (reference sequence). This CDR3 has 13 residues. V dropped 0 bases and J dropped 8 bases, with 12 bases sitting between them. The CDR3 loop reads CSARDFVPITQYF. The CDR3 DNA follows: TGCAGTGCTAGAGATTTCGTACCGATTACGCAGTATTTT.

The chain recombines TRBV12-3 or TRBV12-4 with TRBJ1-6, with TRBD1 identical over 7 bases. This CDR3 has 19 residues. The junction had 17 bases not matched to a gene; V was cut back by 5 bases and J by 4 bases. The CDR3 reads CASSKQLGQPELYNSPLHF. Here the CDR3 DNA reads TGTGCCAGCAGTAAACAACTGGGACAGCCCGAGTTGTATAATTCACCCCTCCACTTT.

This clonotype was seen repeatedly, ten times or more. The rearrangement links TRBV4-3 to TRBJ2-7; 10 bases match TRBD2. V was pared by 1 base and J by 5 bases, with 11 bases of the junction left unmatched. The CDR3 has 17 amino acids. Per germline, CDR1 LGHNA and CDR2 YSLEER. CDR3 nucleotide sequence: TGCGCCAGCAGCCAAGGGACTAGCGGCCTTAGTCCTCACGAGCAGTACTTC. It codes for CASSQGTSGLSPHEQYF.

This clonotype was seen a handful of times. The chain links TRBV11-2 to TRBJ1-2, with a weak D call TRBD1 (5 bases). This CDR3 comprises 14 residues. Germline V gene lookup returns CDR1 SGHAT and CDR2 FQNNGV. V shed 5 bases and J shed 3 bases, with 13 bases lying between them. CDR3 nucleotides: TGTGCCAGCAGCAAAAACGGGGGTGACTATGGCTACACCTTC. The encoded protein is CASSKNGGDYGYTF. The full variable domain, its missing parts supplied by reference TRBV11-2 and TRBJ1-2, is EAGVAQSPRYKIIEKRQSVAFWCNPISGHATLYWYQQILGQGPKLLIQFQNNGVVDDSQLPKDRFSAERLKGVDSTLKIQPAKLEDSAVYLCASSKNGGDYGYTFGSGTRLTVV.

This clonotype was seen repeatedly, ten times or more. The rearrangement uses TRBV30 and TRBJ2-1; D remains unclear. The CDR3 has 11 residues. The germline CDR1 and CDR2 sequences are GTSNPN and SVGIG (reference sequence). V shed 0 bases and J shed 8 bases, with 5 bases lying between them. The CDR3 is CAWSVIDEQFF. CDR3 DNA sequence: TGTGCCTGGAGTGTAATTGATGAGCAGTTCTTC.

This clonotype was observed at least ten times. This chain joins TRBV5-1 and TRBJ2-5, with D perhaps TRBD2 (5 bases). From germline, CDR1 is SGHRS and CDR2 YFSETQ. The CDR3 has 18 amino acids. Trimming removed 2 bases from V and 5 bases from J, with 25 bases in between. In nucleotides, the CDR3 is TGCGCCAGCAGCTTAAGTGGGGAGCTTGTCGAAGTGATTGAGACCCAGTACTTC. It encodes CASSLSGELVEVIETQYF.

As regards this clonotype: A read error may explain this, as a much larger clone is one base away. This chain joins TRBV7-8 and TRBJ2-1, with TRBD1 matching over 9 bases. The germline gives CDR1 SGHVS, CDR2 FQNEAQ. The V and J ends lost 11 bases and 4 bases, in that order; junction bases with no gene match: 6. The CDR3 length is 13 residues. CDR3 in amino acids: CAGGGQGYNEQFF. CDR3 nucleotide sequence: TGTGCCGGTGGGGGACAGGGATACAATGAGCAGTTCTTC.

This clonotype has more than one count but fewer than ten. The chain carries TRBV3-1 and TRBJ1-5; 7 bases fit TRBD1. Germline V gives CDR1 LGHDT, CDR2 YNNKEL (reference sequence). The V gene end was trimmed by 6 bases and the J gene end by 7 bases; junction bases not matched to a gene: 9. CDR3 size: 14 residues. The CDR3 sequence: CASSHSQGVQPQHF. DNA of the CDR3: TGTGCCAGCAGTCACTCCCAGGGGGTCCAGCCCCAGCATTTT.

In its sample, this clonotype was seen many times. V usage is TRBV29-1 and J usage is TRBJ1-1, with D perhaps matching TRBD1 (5 bases). CDR3 length equals 13 residues. With 8 bases removed from V and 1 base from J, the gap between germline ends came to 14 bases. CDR1 is SQVTM, CDR2 ANQGSEA, per germline. CDR3 nucleotides: TGCAGCTCCGGGGAGGGACCGAACACTGAAGCTTTCTTT. Protein sequence: CSSGEGPNTEAFF.

V usage is TRBV28 and J usage is TRBJ2-7; D is uncertain. The V and J ends lost 5 bases and 1 base respectively, with 12 bases between them. The CDR3 is made up of 14 amino acids. The germline V gene has CDR1 MDHEN and CDR2 SYDVKM. The CDR3 loop is CASSLQMGSYEQYF. CDR3 DNA: TGTGCCAGCAGTCTTCAAATGGGGTCCTACGAGCAGTACTTC.

This clonotype was counted at least ten times. This chain uses TRBV4-1 with TRBJ2-5; D is undetermined. With 4 bases removed from V and 2 bases from J, the gap between germline ends came to 11 bases. The CDR3 is made up of 14 amino acids. Per the germline V gene, CDR1 is MGHRA and CDR2 is YSYEKL. CDR3 residues: CASSPRVTQETQYF. Written as DNA, the CDR3 is TGCGCCAGCAGCCCCCGTGTGACGCAAGAGACCCAGTACTTC.

Worth noting for this clonotype: No conserved phenylalanine or tryptophan is present at the end of the CDR3, so a read error is the likely explanation. This chain connects TRBV10-3 to TRBJ2-7; 7 positions match TRBD1. This CDR3 has 15 amino acids. Germline CDR1 ENHRY, CDR2 SYGVKD. V lost 5 bases to trimming and J lost 4 bases; unmatched junction nucleotides: 11. The CDR3 is CAISPDRAPAYEQYL. The DNA of the CDR3 is TGTGCCATCAGTCCAGACAGGGCGCCCGCTTACGAGCAGTACCTC.

This clonotype has only a few counts. This chain uses TRBV6-2 or TRBV6-3 with TRBJ2-7; a possible D gene is TRBD1 (5 bases). Per the germline V gene, CDR1 is MNHEY and CDR2 is SVGEGT. Trimming removed 8 bases from V and 1 base from J, with 15 bases in between. The CDR3 is made up of 14 amino acids. CDR3 sequence: CASLDFTGSYEQYF. Written as DNA, the CDR3 is TGTGCCAGCCTAGACTTTACAGGATCCTACGAGCAGTACTTC.

The V gene is TRBV13, the J gene TRBJ1-1; D perhaps matches TRBD1 (6 bases). Germline V CDR1 and CDR2: PRHDT, FYEKMQ (reference sequence). CDR3 length: 14 residues. V shed 4 bases and J shed 7 bases, with 16 bases lying between them. The CDR3 spells CASSSTDSLIEAFF. The DNA for the CDR3 is TGTGCCAGCAGCTCCACGGACAGCCTGATTGAAGCTTTCTTT.

This clonotype was detected ten times or more. The chain uses TRBV20-1 and TRBJ2-7, with D uncertain. Germline CDR1 DFQATT, CDR2 SNEGSKA (reference sequence). The ends were cut back, 5 bases at V and 0 bases at J, with 11 bases in the middle. The CDR3 length is 13 residues. The CDR3 DNA reads as TGCAGTGCTCTAAACATAGACTCCTACGAGCAGTACTTC. Its protein product is CSALNIDSYEQYF.

In its sample, this clonotype was seen a few times. The V and J genes are TRBV10-2 and TRBJ1-3; D not certain. The CDR3 sequence is 16 residues long. The V end lost 0 bases, the J end lost 0 bases, and 9 bases lay between the germline ends. CDR1 WSHSY and CDR2 SAAADI come from the germline V gene. DNA of the CDR3: TGCGCCAGCAGTGAGTCGACGGCAGTCTCTGGAAACACCATATATTTT. Its protein is CASSESTAVSGNTIYF.

Only one count was recorded for this clonotype. The chain couples TRBV12-3 or TRBV12-4 to TRBJ2-1; possible D gene TRBD2, 6 bases. With 2 bases removed from V and 4 bases from J, the gap between germline ends came to 12 bases. There are 15 residues in the CDR3. The CDR3 protein is CASSLHGRGYNEQFF. The CDR3 region has the DNA TGTGCCAGCAGTTTACATGGGCGGGGTTACAATGAGCAGTTCTTC.

In its sample, this clonotype was seen a few times. The V and J genes are TRBV5-4 and TRBJ2-3, with D possibly being TRBD1 or TRBD2 (5 bases each). CDR3 size: 16 residues. Germline loops: CDR1 SGHNT, CDR2 YYREEE (reference sequence). The ends were cut back, 0 bases at V and 1 base at J, with 12 bases in the middle. The CDR3 nucleotides read TGTGCCAGCAGCTTGGGTGGGGCTAGCCGCACAGATACGCAGTATTTT. It specifies CASSLGGASRTDTQYF. The full variable domain, its missing parts supplied by reference TRBV5-4 and TRBJ2-3, is ETGVTQSPTHLIKTRGQQVTLRCSSQSGHNTVSWYQQALGQGPQFIFQYYREEENGRGNFPPRFSGLQFPNYSSELNVNALELDDSALYLCASSLGGASRTDTQYFGPGTRLTVL.

The V and J genes are TRBV7-9 and TRBJ2-1; no clear D gene. The germline V gene has CDR1 SEHNR and CDR2 FQNEAQ (reference sequence). The CDR3 covers 14 residues. V was shortened by 4 bases and J by 2 bases, with 9 bases between the two germline ends. The chain's CDR3 is CASSSQTTYNEQFF. In DNA, the CDR3 is TGTGCCAGCAGCTCTCAGACAACCTACAATGAGCAGTTCTTC.

The table lists this clonotype with many counts. The chain carries TRBV9 and TRBJ2-7, with D perhaps matching TRBD2 (6 bases). The V end was cut by 0 bases, the J end by 3 bases, with 10 bases between. Germline CDR1 reads SGDLS; CDR2 reads YYNGEE. The CDR3 has 14 amino acids. The CDR3 protein is CASSVDGGGYEQYF. The DNA of the CDR3 is TGTGCCAGCAGCGTAGACGGGGGAGGCTACGAGCAGTACTTC.

Points on this clonotype: Since no conserved phenylalanine or tryptophan closes the CDR3, a read error is the likely cause. This chain connects TRBV7-9 to TRBJ1-2; 7 nucleotides agree with TRBD1. V dropped 5 bases and J dropped 7; count of bases not matched to a gene: 4. CDR3 length equals 12 residues. Germline V gene lookup returns CDR1 SEHNR and CDR2 FQNEAQ (reference sequence). This chain's CDR3 is CASSPDRAGYTL. The CDR3 region has the DNA TGTGCCAGCAGCCCAGACAGGGCTGGCTACACCCTC.

This clonotype was seen only a few times. V and J are TRBV4-2 and TRBJ2-3; 7 bases are a match to TRBD2. Germline V gives CDR1 LGHNA, CDR2 YNFKEQ. With 0 bases clipped from V and 4 bases from J, the junction kept 10 bases outside the gene matches. This CDR3 contains 17 residues. The CDR3 protein is CASSQDGGGRGSDTQYF. The CDR3 DNA sequence: TGTGCCAGCAGCCAAGATGGCGGCGGGAGAGGCTCAGATACGCAGTATTTT.

This clonotype was detected ten times or more. This chain links TRBV19 with TRBJ1-1; D might be TRBD1 (5 bases). Germline values: CDR1 LNHDA, CDR2 SQIVND (reference sequence). This CDR3 spans 15 amino acids. The ends were cut back, 7 bases at V and 0 bases at J, with 15 bases in the middle. CDR3 amino acids: CASTPGQTMNTEAFF. DNA for the CDR3: TGTGCCAGTACCCCAGGGCAGACCATGAACACTGAAGCTTTCTTT.

This clonotype occurred many times. The J gene is TRBJ2-7, the V gene TRBV7-9; no firm D call. Germline CDR1 is SEHNR and CDR2 is FQNEAQ (reference sequence). Trimming took 5 bases from V and 3 from J, leaving 5 bases between them. CDR3 size: 11 residues. CDR3 residues: CASSPFYEQYF. In nucleotides, the CDR3 is TGTGCCAGCAGCCCATTCTACGAGCAGTACTTC.

This clonotype was detected many times. This chain joins TRBV20-1 and TRBJ2-3; 8 nucleotides match TRBD1. V gave up 3 bases and J gave up 2 bases; unmatched junction bases: 10. The V gene's germline CDR1 is DFQATT and CDR2 SNEGSKA (reference sequence). This CDR3 has 16 residues. This CDR3 reads CSARRQGMVPTDTQYF. The CDR3 DNA follows: TGCAGTGCTAGGCGACAGGGGATGGTTCCCACAGATACGCAGTATTTT.

This clonotype was detected a few times. The chain carries TRBV9 and TRBJ2-7; TRBD1 aligns across 9 bases. The CDR3 consists of 15 residues. Germline loops: CDR1 SGDLS, CDR2 YYNGEE. V lost 4 bases and J lost 2; bases outside the gene matches: 7. CDR3 nucleotides: TGTGCCAGCAGCATCGGACAGGGGAAGGCCTACGAGCAGTACTTC. Translating it yields CASSIGQGKAYEQYF. The full variable domain, rest sourced from reference TRBV9 and TRBJ2-7, is DSGVTQTPKHLITATGQRVTLRCSPRSGDLSVYWYQQSLDQGLQFLIQYYNGEERAKGNILERFSAQQFPDLHSELNLSSLELGDSALYFCASSIGQGKAYEQYFGPGTRLTVT.

With regard to this clonotype: Mismatch with germline at one junction end may stem from a read error. The chain carries TRBV6-2 or TRBV6-3 and TRBJ2-7; TRBD2 might be the D (5 bases). Germline CDR1 reads MNHEY; CDR2 reads SVGEGT. The CDR3 runs 13 residues. CDR3: CASSYSPSYERYF. The CDR3, as DNA: TGTGCCAGCAGTTACTCACCTAGCTACGAGCGGTACTTC.